This TCR beta chain was recorded in a study of identical twins. Study results and caveats: Twins' surplus sharing was weaker for beta out-of-frame sequences. Conclusions rested on cross-sectional statistics rather than following the same donors.

This CDR3 region has 15 residues. Trimming left V 0 bases short and J 1 base short, with 7 bases between. Germline CDR1 reads DFQATT; CDR2 reads SNEGSKA (reference sequence). The cDNA had a unique molecular identifier and a template-switch universal primer site. TCRdb reanalysed the 5' RACE reads using MiXCR and keeps one entry per CDR3 protein. The table has about 1.7 million distinct CDR3 sequences, roughly a third seen once. The donor group consisted entirely of healthy Caucasians. Concerning this clonotype: Its antigen is unidentified.

This rearrangement joins TRBV20-1 to TRBJ2-6; D call uncertain. Input material: cord blood. This receptor was obtained from a newborn girl in good health. CDR3 bases: TGCAGTGCTAGAGATCACCAGTCTGGGGCCAACGTCCTGACTTTC. Translating gives CSARDHQSGANVLTF.